This T cell receptor beta chain was profiled in a study of human T cells and chemical hapten exposure (dated by TCRdb to the early 2020s). At the level of the whole study: For sensitization, 2% DPC in acetone was applied to a roughly 2 cm by roughly 2 cm area of upper inner arm skin. Blood was sampled from patients pre-sensitization (week 0) and at 2, 6 and about 24 weeks after DPC sensitization. Patients additionally received weekly therapeutic DPC doses to the scalp throughout the roughly 25-week study period. Patch tests used Finn chambers with 0.01% DPC on the upper back, scored after 6 days by International Contact Dermatitis Research Group standards. Blood for TCR sequencing was provided by twenty-nine alopecia patients at one to four time points (pre-sensitization, 2, 6 and 24 weeks). Libraries were combined into a pool for sequencing, and differences in TCR yield between samples came mainly from small differences in library volumes within the pool. Most of the patients in the cohort were female, and the cohort covered alopecia areata with under or over 50% scalp involvement, alopecia totalis and alopecia universalis. Peripheral blood TCR repertoire changes were tracked in vivo in alopecia patients during primary and secondary sensitization to the hapten diphenylcyclopropenone (DPC). General findings and caveats noted by the study authors: Alopecia, a presumed autoimmune disease, was present in all patients, so the immune response of the patients might differ from that of healthy individuals. DPC sensitization did not change how many TCRs were above 1 in 1000 frequency, and no evidence was found of alterations in global repertoire structure. Expanded TCRs formed significantly more large CDR3 similarity clusters than pre-sensitization or healthy control sets, consistent with antigen-driven responses. After repeated subsampling, the strength of the expansion versus patch-test correlation and the threshold at which it became significant changed. The number of PT1 expanded TCRs positively correlated with patch test score, significant at thresholds 8, 16 and 32 but not 4.

Library method: RACE. The sample was run on a NextSeq 500. During library preparation, unique molecular identifiers were attached to individual cDNA molecules so that TCRs could be counted in a quantitative, reproducible way. From each blood RNA sample, both TCR alpha and TCR beta chains were sequenced. The authors' analysis ran thus. A median of roughly 98,000 TCRs per sample was observed, with a range of about 23,224 to 750,000. V, J and CDR3 annotation of the TCR reads was performed with the Decombinator software suite. For PS versus PT1 abundance plots, all samples were subsampled to the same number of TCRs (28,000). TCRs were defined as expanded if absent before sensitization and observed at least eight times at the 2-week time point. TCRdb applied fastp at Q25 and MiXCR to the public reads, then kept only in-frame beta chains. Rows are unified per CDR3 protein, each entry keeping the most common DNA and genes. TCRdb, rather than the study authors, made the V and J calls. The sample table records 300,000 to 400,000 distinct CDR3 sequences; 5.1% of these occur just once. The ten largest clones capture 2% to 3% of the sample.

The germline V gene encodes CDR1 MDHEN and CDR2 SYDVKM. V lost 3 bases and J lost 2 bases; the stretch between them is 14 bases long. The CDR3 runs 16 residues from the cysteine to the phenylalanine. Only the CDR3 DNA stays, 48 bases, in frame from base 1. According to the study, the label for this sample's time point signals: pre-sensitization, week 0. This sample's treatment or condition label indicates: therapeutic diphenylcyclopropenone sensitization with weekly scalp DPC. At every patch-test visit, the blood draw took place before the patch test was put on. To be eligible, patients had to be aged 18 to 70, diagnosed with alopecia and judged suitable for DPC therapy, while pregnant patients were excluded. Unfractionated whole blood was collected in Tempus Blood RNA tubes, and total RNA was extracted from that blood. Concerning this clonotype itself: Its antigen remains unidentified. Per-nucleotide qualities are absent, and no much larger clonotype sits a single base away.

The input for sequencing was whole blood, taken in connection with sensitization to the hapten diphenylcyclopropenone (DPC). The sequence is built from TRBV28 and TRBJ1-5, with TRBD1 perhaps the D gene, on 5 matching bases. The source of this sequence is a woman between 45 and 65 years old with alopecia areata. Some clones in this sample may be carry-over from other donors' samples. The CDR3 region: CASSFLRQGGNQPQHF. The DNA sequence is given as TGTGCCAGCAGTTTCTTACGGCAGGGAGGCAATCAGCCCCAGCATTTT.